These 15 T cell receptor beta chains share one sample of origin, sequenced in a study of OX40 agonist ivuxolimab in advanced cancers. The repertoire was sequenced with immunoSEQ multiplex PCR; TCRdb's copy has only in-frame clones and lacks some. The sample carries 80,000 to 100,000 clones, about 87% recorded once. The sample here was CD4+ or CD8+ T cells sorted from blood, taken in a trial of the OX40 agonist ivuxolimab. The receptors were gathered from an adult with an advanced solid tumor such as melanoma, head and neck, liver or kidney cancer.

The chain couples TRBV5-1 to TRBJ2-3; D call uncertain. Germline values: CDR1 SGHRS, CDR2 YFSETQ. With 3 bases removed from V and 2 bases from J, the gap between germline ends came to 4 bases. The CDR3 totals 12 residues. The CDR3 coding sequence is TGCGCCAGCAGCTCCAACACAGATACGCAGTATTTT. Its translation is CASSSNTDTQYF.

This rearrangement joins TRBV6-5 to TRBJ2-3; 7 nucleotides match TRBD1. Germline V lookup: CDR1 MNHEY, CDR2 SVGAGI. The V gene end was trimmed by 0 bases and the J gene end by 4 bases; junction bases not matched to a gene: 4. CDR3 length equals 15 residues. The DNA for the CDR3 is TGTGCCAGCAGTTACTCGCGCAGGGGGTCAGATACGCAGTATTTT. Translating it yields CASSYSRRGSDTQYF.

The J gene is TRBJ1-5, the V gene TRBV28; possible D gene TRBD1, 6 bases. CDR1 MDHEN and CDR2 SYDVKM come from the germline V gene. The CDR3 extends over 13 amino acids. V lost 7 bases and J lost 7, with 14 bases in between. The CDR3 DNA reads TGTGCCAGCATCGTCAGGGGAGGACAGCCCCAGCATTTT. It is translated as CASIVRGGQPQHF.

This chain connects TRBV27 to TRBJ1-4, with D perhaps matching TRBD1 (5 bases). Trimming removed 4 bases at V and 4 bases at J, with 13 bases between. CDR1 and CDR2 (germline): MNHEY, SMNVEV (reference sequence). The CDR3 totals 15 residues. CDR3 sequence: CASSWGGGNNEKLFF. CDR3 in DNA: TGTGCCAGCAGTTGGGGGGGAGGGAATAATGAAAAACTGTTTTTT.

This clone showed up just a few times. The chain links TRBV7-9 to TRBJ1-4, with D unclear. Germline V gene data show CDR1 as SEHNR and CDR2 as FQNEAQ (reference sequence). V was clipped by 6 bases and J by 0 bases, with 5 bases between them. This CDR3 has 13 residues. CDR3 sequence (DNA): TGTGCCAGCAGTATGGCAACTAATGAAAAACTGTTTTTT. Translated, it gives CASSMATNEKLFF.

The gene calls are TRBV7-3 and TRBJ1-1, with D uncertain. This CDR3 region has 13 residues. Germline-derived CDR1 and CDR2 are SGHTA and FQGTGA. V was shortened by 2 bases and J by 3 bases, with 7 bases between the two germline ends. CDR3 loop: CASSLATDTEAFF. The DNA of the CDR3 is TGTGCCAGCAGCTTAGCGACGGACACTGAAGCTTTCTTT.

This sequence joins TRBV18 and TRBJ1-4; TRBD1 matches at 7 bases. In germline, CDR1 is KGHSH, CDR2 LQKENI. V lost 3 bases and J lost 4; bases outside the gene matches: 5. The CDR3 runs to 15 residues. The CDR3 is CASSPPGQHNEKLFF. The CDR3 region has the DNA TGTGCCAGCTCACCCCCGGGACAGCATAATGAAAAACTGTTTTTT.

The chain links TRBV7-2 to TRBJ1-1; no clear D gene. The CDR3 extends over 14 amino acids. Germline CDR1 and CDR2: SGHTA and FQGNSA. V was shortened by 6 bases and J by 2 bases, with 13 bases between the two germline ends. Here the CDR3 reads CASSVLGINTEAFF. In nucleotides, the CDR3 is TGTGCCAGCAGTGTTCTGGGGATCAACACTGAAGCTTTCTTT.

This clone was seen a single time. V usage is TRBV4-1 and J usage is TRBJ2-7; no clear D. With 1 base removed from V and 4 bases from J, the gap between germline ends came to 8 bases. The germline CDR1 and CDR2 sequences are MGHRA and YSYEKL. CDR3 length: 13 residues. CDR3 nucleotides: TGCGCCAGCAGCCAAGTAGGAGTGTACGAGCAGTACTTC. Its protein product is CASSQVGVYEQYF.

The chain recombines TRBV6-1 with TRBJ2-2; 7 bases align to TRBD1. CDR3 length: 15 residues. J lost 5 bases, V lost 6 bases, and 9 bases had no gene match. Germline loops: CDR1 MNHNS, CDR2 SASEGT. The CDR3 bases are TGTGCCAGCAGGACAGGGCCGAGTCCTACCGGGGAGCTGTTTTTT. Its protein product is CASRTGPSPTGELFF.

The rearrangement joins TRBV5-6 to TRBJ2-1; TRBD1 aligns across 10 bases. This CDR3 contains 13 residues. Germline-derived CDR1 and CDR2 are SGHDT and YYEEEE. J lost 8 bases, V lost 4 bases, and 3 bases had no gene match. Here the CDR3 reads CASSLGTGDEQFF. DNA for the CDR3: TGTGCCAGCAGCCTAGGGACAGGGGATGAGCAGTTCTTC. The entire variable domain, with the rest obtained from reference TRBV5-6 and TRBJ2-1, is as follows: DAGVTQSPTHLIKTRGQQVTLRCSPKSGHDTVSWYQQALGQGPQFIFQYYEEEERQRGNFPDRFSGHQFPNYSSELNVNALLLGDSALYLCASSLGTGDEQFFGPGTRLTVL.

This rearrangement joins TRBV28 to TRBJ1-1; D possibly corresponds to TRBD1 (5 bases). This CDR3 is built from 12 residues. Germline CDR1 MDHEN, CDR2 SYDVKM. V dropped 6 bases and J dropped 1 base, with 6 bases sitting between them. CDR3 sequence (DNA): TGTGCCAGCAGAACAGGGAACACTGAAGCTTTCTTT. Protein product: CASRTGNTEAFF.

The V gene is TRBV7-9, the J gene TRBJ2-1; either TRBD1 or TRBD2 may supply D (5 bases each). This CDR3 is 13 amino acids long. The germline V gene encodes CDR1 SEHNR and CDR2 FQNEAQ (reference sequence). V was pared by 6 bases and J by 5 bases, with 11 bases between. In DNA, the CDR3 is TGTGCCAGCAGTCGGGACCCCAACAATGAGCAGTTCTTC. This translates into CASSRDPNNEQFF.

A remark on this clone: In the same sample, other DNA sequences code for this CDR3. The V gene is TRBV6-6, the J gene TRBJ2-7; TRBD1 agrees at 12 bases. V was pared by 0 bases and J by 7 bases, with 4 bases of the junction left unmatched. The CDR3 totals 15 residues. Germline V gene data show CDR1 as MNHNY and CDR2 as SVGAGI (reference sequence). Here the CDR3 reads CASSYSGTGGNEQYF. CDR3 DNA: TGTGCCAGCAGTTACTCCGGGACAGGGGGCAATGAGCAGTACTTC.

This chain links TRBV7-2 with TRBJ1-3; possibly TRBD1 for D (5 bases). The germline gives CDR1 SGHTA, CDR2 FQGNSA. The CDR3 is 15 residues long. Trimming removed 1 base at V and 0 bases at J, with 7 bases between. The CDR3 protein is CASSLGGSSGNTIYF. The CDR3 DNA follows: TGTGCCAGCAGCTTAGGGGGCAGCTCTGGAAACACCATATATTTT. The whole variable domain, filled in from reference TRBV7-2 and TRBJ1-3, reads GAGVSQSPSNKVTEKGKDVELRCDPISGHTALYWYRQSLGQGLEFLIYFQGNSAPDKSGLPSDRFSAERTGGSVSTLTIQRTQQEDSAVYLCASSLGGSSGNTIYFGEGSWLTVV.